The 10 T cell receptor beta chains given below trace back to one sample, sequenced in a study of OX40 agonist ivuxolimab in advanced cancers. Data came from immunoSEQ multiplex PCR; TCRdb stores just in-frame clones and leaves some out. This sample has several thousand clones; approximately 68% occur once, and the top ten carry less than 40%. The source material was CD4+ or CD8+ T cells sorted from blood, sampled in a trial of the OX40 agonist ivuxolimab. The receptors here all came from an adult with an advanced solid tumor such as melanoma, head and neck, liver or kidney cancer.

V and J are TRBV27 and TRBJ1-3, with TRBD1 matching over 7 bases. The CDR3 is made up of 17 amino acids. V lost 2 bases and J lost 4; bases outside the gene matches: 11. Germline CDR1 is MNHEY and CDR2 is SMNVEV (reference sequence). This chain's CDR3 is CASSLRGITGAGNTIYF. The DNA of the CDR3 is TGTGCCAGCAGTTTAAGGGGGATAACAGGGGCCGGAAACACCATATATTTT.

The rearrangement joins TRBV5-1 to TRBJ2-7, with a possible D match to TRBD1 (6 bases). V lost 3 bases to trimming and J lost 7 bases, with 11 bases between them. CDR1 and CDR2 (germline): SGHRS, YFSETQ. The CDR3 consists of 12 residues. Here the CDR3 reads CASSWGPGEQYF. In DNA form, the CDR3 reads TGCGCCAGCAGCTGGGGGCCGGGGGAGCAGTACTTC.

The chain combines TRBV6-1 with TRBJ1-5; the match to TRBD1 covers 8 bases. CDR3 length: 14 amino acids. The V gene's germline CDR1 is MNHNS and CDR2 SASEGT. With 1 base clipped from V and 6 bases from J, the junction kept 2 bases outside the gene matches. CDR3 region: CASSEGTGSQPQHF. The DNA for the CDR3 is TGTGCCAGCAGTGAAGGGACAGGGTCTCAGCCCCAGCATTTT.

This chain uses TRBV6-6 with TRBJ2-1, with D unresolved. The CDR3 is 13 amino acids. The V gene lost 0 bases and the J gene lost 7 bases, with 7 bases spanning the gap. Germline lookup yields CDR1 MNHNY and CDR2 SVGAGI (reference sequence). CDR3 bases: TGTGCCAGCAGTTACTCATGGAAGAATGAGCAGTTCTTC. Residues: CASSYSWKNEQFF.

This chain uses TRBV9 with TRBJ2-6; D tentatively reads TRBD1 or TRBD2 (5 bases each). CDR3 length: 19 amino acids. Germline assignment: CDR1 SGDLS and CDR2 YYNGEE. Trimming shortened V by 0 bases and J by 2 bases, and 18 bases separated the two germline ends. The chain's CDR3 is CASSVGPGPGLAGANVLTF. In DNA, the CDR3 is TGTGCCAGCAGCGTAGGTCCGGGACCGGGGTTGGCTGGGGCCAACGTCCTGACTTTC.

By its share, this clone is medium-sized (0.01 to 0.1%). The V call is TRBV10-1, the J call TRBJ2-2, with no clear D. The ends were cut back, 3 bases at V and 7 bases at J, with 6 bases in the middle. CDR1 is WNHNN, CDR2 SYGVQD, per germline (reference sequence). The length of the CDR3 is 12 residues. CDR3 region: CASSDMGGELFF. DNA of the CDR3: TGCGCCAGCAGTGATATGGGCGGGGAGCTGTTTTTT.

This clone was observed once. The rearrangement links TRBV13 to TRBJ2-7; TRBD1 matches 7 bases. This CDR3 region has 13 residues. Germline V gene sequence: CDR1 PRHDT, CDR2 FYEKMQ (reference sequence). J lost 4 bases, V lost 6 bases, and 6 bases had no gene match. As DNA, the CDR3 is TGTGCCAGCAGTTCTACAGGGGAGTACGAGCAGTACTTC. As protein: CASSSTGEYEQYF.

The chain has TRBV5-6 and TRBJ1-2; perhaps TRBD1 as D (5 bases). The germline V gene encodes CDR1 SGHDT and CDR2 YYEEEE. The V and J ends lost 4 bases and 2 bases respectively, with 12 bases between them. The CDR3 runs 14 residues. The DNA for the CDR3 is TGTGCCAGCAGCGATCAAGGGGCCAACTATGGCTACACCTTC. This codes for CASSDQGANYGYTF.

The CDR3 region is CASSGQTDTQYF. The CDR3 coding sequence is TGTGCCAGCAGCGGACAGACAGATACGCAGTATTTT. This rearrangement joins TRBV2 to TRBJ2-3; D may be TRBD1 (6 bases). Germline V gene sequence: CDR1 SNHLY, CDR2 FYNNEI. The CDR3 runs to 12 residues. Trimming took off 6 bases at V and 3 bases at J, with 7 bases between the two ends.

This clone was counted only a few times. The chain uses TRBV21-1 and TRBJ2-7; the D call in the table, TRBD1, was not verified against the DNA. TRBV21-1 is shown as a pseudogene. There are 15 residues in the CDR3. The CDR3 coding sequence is TGTGCCAGCAGCAAAGACCGGGACAGGCACTACGAGCAGTACTTC. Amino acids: CASSKDRDRHYEQYF.